These 28 T cell receptor beta chains share one sample of origin, sequenced in a study of PD-L1 blockade in urothelial cancer (dated 2017 in TCRdb). The library was made by the immunoSEQ multiplex PCR assay. Drawn from immuneACCESS, this table holds only the in-frame rearrangements with V and J called that TCRdb kept. Clones are partly lost; checked studies trace under half to an unresolved V gene and leave the rest unexplained. The sample yields tens of thousands of clones; over 80% were counted once. Of the sample, around a tenth falls within the top ten clones. The time point label here, explained by the study, means: pretreatment peripheral blood. The sample was PBMCs, taken around atezolizumab (anti-PD-L1) treatment. The receptors shown here come from an older woman with urothelial cancer.

The chain uses TRBV18 and TRBJ2-7; the D gene is possibly TRBD1 (6 bases). This CDR3 comprises 16 residues. V was pared by 4 bases and J by 4 bases, with 20 bases between. The V gene's germline CDR1 is KGHSH and CDR2 LQKENI. Here the CDR3 reads CASSQGPQQGTYEQYF. CDR3 nucleotide sequence: TGTGCCAGCTCACAAGGGCCCCAACAGGGAACTTACGAGCAGTACTTC.

The genes are TRBV27 and TRBJ1-2; tentatively, D is TRBD1 (6 bases). Trimming removed 4 bases from V and 3 bases from J, with 15 bases in between. The CDR3 has 15 amino acids. Germline V gene sequence: CDR1 MNHEY, CDR2 SMNVEV (reference sequence). This chain's CDR3 is CASSSAGAQHYGYTF. CDR3 sequence (DNA): TGTGCCAGCAGTTCGGCAGGGGCGCAACACTATGGCTACACCTTC.

This chain uses TRBV6-6 with TRBJ2-7; 13 positions match TRBD2. The V gene end was trimmed by 2 bases and the J gene end by 6 bases; junction bases not matched to a gene: 1. Germline values: CDR1 MNHNY, CDR2 SVGAGI (reference sequence). The CDR3 extends over 14 amino acids. CDR3 in DNA: TGTGCCAGCAGTTACGGGACTAGCGGGACCGAGCAGTACTTC. Translated, it gives CASSYGTSGTEQYF.

This clone was detected once. The CDR3 sequence: CSVQTRTGGEQYF. CDR3 DNA: TGCAGCGTTCAAACGAGGACAGGGGGGGAGCAGTACTTC. V and J are TRBV29-1 and TRBJ2-7, with 10 bases that match TRBD1. The V and J ends lost 5 bases and 7 bases, in that order; junction bases with no gene match: 8. This CDR3 region has 13 residues. Germline assignment: CDR1 SQVTM and CDR2 ANQGSEA.

This rearrangement joins TRBV28 to TRBJ2-1; D possibly corresponds to TRBD2 (5 bases). Germline V lookup: CDR1 MDHEN, CDR2 SYDVKM. The CDR3 loop spans 14 amino acids. The ends were cut back, 7 bases at V and 0 bases at J, with 10 bases in the middle. The CDR3, as DNA: TGTGCCAGCACCTATAGCGCCTCCTACAATGAGCAGTTCTTC. It is translated as CASTYSASYNEQFF.

The gene calls are TRBV2 and TRBJ1-3, with D perhaps matching TRBD1 (5 bases). Germline lookup yields CDR1 SNHLY and CDR2 FYNNEI. CDR3 length: 12 amino acids. Trimming left V 6 bases short and J 2 bases short, with 5 bases between. CDR3 residues: CASRTAGNTIYF. CDR3 nucleotides: TGTGCCAGCAGGACAGCTGGAAACACCATATATTTT.

This clone came up once. The chain carries TRBV10-3 and TRBJ2-5, with 10 bases fitting TRBD2. Germline values: CDR1 ENHRY, CDR2 SYGVKD. With V trimmed by 8 bases and J by 5 bases, 5 bases remained unmatched. The CDR3 sequence is 13 residues long. The CDR3 reads CAIGGSGGETQYF. The CDR3 nucleotides are TGTGCCATCGGTGGTAGCGGGGGGGAGACCCAGTACTTC.

The table lists this clone with a count of one. The CDR3 sequence: CASSEQTALGGYTF. The CDR3 nucleotides are TGTGCCAGCAGTGAACAGACAGCTCTTGGGGGCTACACCTTC. The rearrangement uses TRBV6-1 and TRBJ1-2, with a tentative D call TRBD1 (5 bases). Germline V gene data show CDR1 as MNHNS and CDR2 as SASEGT. Trimming shortened V by 2 bases and J by 8 bases, and 15 bases separated the two germline ends. This CDR3 comprises 14 residues.

The sample holds one count of this clone. The gene calls are TRBV11-1 and TRBJ2-5; TRBD1 might be the D (5 bases). This CDR3 comprises 14 residues. CDR1 is SGHAT, CDR2 FQDESV, per germline (reference sequence). V shed 1 base and J shed 3 bases, with 9 bases lying between them. CDR3 nucleotide sequence: TGTGCCAGCAGCTTAGGACAGATAGAAGAGACCCAGTACTTC. Amino acid sequence: CASSLGQIEETQYF.

V is TRBV5-4 and J is TRBJ2-3; a possible D gene is TRBD2 (7 bases). CDR1 SGHNT and CDR2 YYREEE come from the germline V gene (reference sequence). Trimming stripped 1 base from V and 4 bases from J, with 13 bases between. This CDR3 region has 15 residues. The CDR3, as DNA: TGTGCCAGCAGCTTGTCACAGGGAGGGCCAGATACGCAGTATTTT. Translation gives CASSLSQGGPDTQYF. Together with reference TRBV5-4 and TRBJ2-3, the CDR3 gives the full variable domain: ETGVTQSPTHLIKTRGQQVTLRCSSQSGHNTVSWYQQALGQGPQFIFQYYREEENGRGNFPPRFSGLQFPNYSSELNVNALELDDSALYLCASSLSQGGPDTQYFGPGTRLTVL.

The V gene is TRBV5-1, the J gene TRBJ2-1, with a possible D match to TRBD1 (6 bases). Trimming took 0 bases from V and 7 from J, leaving 14 bases between them. Germline lookup yields CDR1 SGHRS and CDR2 YFSETQ. The CDR3 length is 15 residues. CDR3 sequence: CASSLAGQGMNEQFF. As DNA, the CDR3 is TGCGCCAGCAGCTTGGCCGGGCAGGGGATGAATGAGCAGTTCTTC.

The rearrangement joins TRBV5-1 to TRBJ2-1; 9 bases map to TRBD2. Germline V CDR1 and CDR2: SGHRS, YFSETQ. Unmatched junction bases numbered 11, after V lost 1 base and J lost 9 bases. The CDR3 extends over 16 amino acids. CDR3 in amino acids: CASSLNSGGPLGEQFF. The CDR3 DNA follows: TGCGCCAGCAGCTTGAATAGCGGGGGACCCCTTGGTGAGCAGTTCTTC.

The chain has TRBV14 and TRBJ1-4; D ambiguous. The V gene lost 5 bases and the J gene lost 5 bases, with 9 bases spanning the gap. CDR1 SGHDN and CDR2 FVKESK come from the germline V gene. This CDR3 spans 13 amino acids. As DNA, the CDR3 is TGTGCCAGCAGCGTCCGGGAGAATGAAAAACTGTTTTTT. Translation gives CASSVRENEKLFF.

This clone appeared once. V gene TRBV7-2 combines with J gene TRBJ1-2; 11 bases map to TRBD1. Germline V gene lookup returns CDR1 SGHTA and CDR2 FQGNSA. Trimming cost V 5 bases and J 4 bases; bases outside gene matches: 6. This CDR3 region has 15 residues. Here the CDR3 DNA reads TGTGCCAGCAGCACTCGGACAGGGGGCATCTATGGCTACACCTTC. This encodes CASSTRTGGIYGYTF.

The V and J genes are TRBV27 and TRBJ2-7; 10 nucleotides match TRBD1. The J segment lost 1 base and the V segment lost 5 bases, leaving 8 bases of the junction unmatched. The CDR3 has 16 residues. The germline V gene encodes CDR1 MNHEY and CDR2 SMNVEV (reference sequence). The CDR3 sequence: CASSPNRDRGSYEQYF. Here the CDR3 DNA reads TGTGCCAGCAGTCCAAACCGGGACAGGGGTTCCTACGAGCAGTACTTC.

The genes are TRBV5-1 and TRBJ2-7; a possible D gene is TRBD2 (6 bases). The CDR3 is 14 amino acids. The ends were cut back, 6 bases at V and 5 bases at J, with 18 bases in the middle. CDR1 is SGHRS and CDR2 is YFSETQ in the germline V gene. In DNA, the CDR3 is TGCGCCAGCATGAGGGGAGGTAGCTACCACGAGCAGTACTTC. It is translated as CASMRGGSYHEQYF.

This sequence joins TRBV10-3 and TRBJ1-2; D uncertain. CDR3 size: 14 residues. V lost 1 base, J lost 6 bases, and 12 bases lay in between. Germline CDR1 and CDR2: ENHRY and SYGVKD. The CDR3 region is CAISEWRDEDGYTF. The CDR3 DNA sequence: TGTGCCATCAGTGAGTGGCGTGACGAGGATGGCTACACCTTC.

This clone turned up a few times. The chain recombines TRBV28 with TRBJ2-7; 9 nucleotides line up with TRBD1. V was pared by 6 bases and J by 4 bases, with 7 bases of the junction left unmatched. CDR1 is MDHEN and CDR2 is SYDVKM in the germline V gene. This CDR3 contains 14 residues. This chain's CDR3 is CASRSGTGSYEQYF. In nucleotides, the CDR3 is TGTGCCAGCAGGTCCGGGACAGGGTCTTACGAGCAGTACTTC.

The chain employs TRBV30 and TRBJ2-5; a weak D match, TRBD2 (5 bases). This CDR3 has 16 amino acids. Trimming removed 2 bases from V and 0 bases from J, with 16 bases in between. Per the germline V gene, CDR1 is GTSNPN and CDR2 is SVGIG (reference sequence). CDR3 sequence reads: CAWSSVGSPYQETQYF. In nucleotides, the CDR3 is TGTGCCTGGAGTTCCGTAGGGAGCCCGTACCAAGAGACCCAGTACTTC. Complete variable domain (other parts from reference TRBV30 and TRBJ2-5): SQTIHQWPATLVQPVGSPLSLECTVEGTSNPNLYWYRQAAGRGLQLLFYSVGIGQISSEVPQNLSASRPQDRQFILSSKKLLLSDSGFYLCAWSSVGSPYQETQYFGPGTRLLVL.

This clone came up a few times. The rearrangement joins TRBV6-1 to TRBJ1-3, with a weak D call TRBD1 (6 bases). CDR1 is MNHNS and CDR2 is SASEGT in the germline V gene. There are 13 residues in the CDR3. V lost 6 bases and J 2 bases, leaving 8 bases between the germline ends. The DNA of the CDR3 is TGTGCCAGCAGCTACAGGGCTGGAAACACCATATATTTT. This codes for CASSYRAGNTIYF.

CDR3 residues: CASRAGTGIYSNQPQHF. The DNA of the CDR3 is TGTGCCAGCAGGGCCGGGACAGGGATATATAGCAATCAGCCCCAGCATTTT. The chain employs TRBV2 and TRBJ1-5; 9 nucleotides align to TRBD1. Unmatched junction bases numbered 9, after V lost 6 bases and J lost 0 bases. The CDR3 sequence is 17 residues long. Germline V CDR1 and CDR2: SNHLY, FYNNEI.

V usage is TRBV7-9 and J usage is TRBJ1-1, with a possible D match to TRBD1 (5 bases). V lost 3 bases, J lost 1 base, and 21 bases lay in between. The CDR3 contains 18 residues. Germline V gene data show CDR1 as SEHNR and CDR2 as FQNEAQ (reference sequence). Here the CDR3 DNA reads TGTGCCAGCAGCTTTAATAGGGGCGGGGTTGCCCGGAACACTGAAGCTTTCTTT. Its protein product is CASSFNRGGVARNTEAFF.

V usage is TRBV21-1 and J usage is TRBJ2-6; no DNA check was done on the table's D call, TRBD2. TRBV21-1 is classified as a pseudogene. The CDR3 runs to 18 residues. The DNA of the CDR3 is TGTGCCAGCAGCAAACGGCGGGACGCCAGCTCTGGGGCCAACGTCCTGACTTTC. It encodes CASSKRRDASSGANVLTF.

The chain uses TRBV30 and TRBJ2-2, with 10 bases that match TRBD2. From germline, CDR1 is GTSNPN and CDR2 SVGIG (reference sequence). Trimming cost V 0 bases and J 8 bases; bases outside gene matches: 6. The CDR3 sequence is 15 residues long. DNA for the CDR3: TGTGCCTGGAGTGTCCGGCTAGCGGGAGTAGGGGAGCTGTTTTTT. It yields the protein CAWSVRLAGVGELFF.

The V call is TRBV18, the J call TRBJ1-1; a weak D match, TRBD1 (6 bases). Germline V lookup: CDR1 KGHSH, CDR2 LQKENI. V was cut by 2 bases and J by 4 bases, with 14 bases left in between. The CDR3 extends over 15 amino acids. CDR3 sequence: CASSPSGEGGTEAFF. In nucleotides, the CDR3 is TGTGCCAGCTCACCATCTGGGGAGGGGGGCACTGAAGCTTTCTTT.

This chain joins TRBV7-8 and TRBJ2-2, with 7 bases identical to TRBD2. The CDR3 runs to 15 residues. V was pared by 2 bases and J by 0 bases, with 0 bases of the junction left unmatched. The V gene's germline CDR1 is SGHVS and CDR2 FQNEAQ. CDR3 loop: CASSLRGANTGELFF. DNA for the CDR3: TGTGCCAGCAGCTTACGGGGGGCGAACACCGGGGAGCTGTTTTTT.

The chain is built from TRBV7-9 and TRBJ2-1, with 11 positions matching TRBD1. V shed 2 bases and J 7 bases; nucleotides not matched to a gene: 7. The CDR3 runs to 16 residues. The germline CDR1 and CDR2 sequences are SEHNR and FQNEAQ (reference sequence). Here the CDR3 reads CASSLSSGTGGNEQFF. In nucleotides, the CDR3 is TGTGCCAGCAGCTTATCCTCCGGGACAGGGGGAAATGAGCAGTTCTTC.

V usage is TRBV29-1 and J usage is TRBJ2-1; unclear D gene. Germline assignment: CDR1 SQVTM and CDR2 ANQGSEA. The V and J ends lost 2 bases and 9 bases respectively, with 11 bases between them. CDR3 length: 12 residues. The CDR3 here is CSVELGDGEQFF. CDR3 DNA: TGCAGCGTTGAACTAGGAGATGGTGAGCAGTTCTTC.